The 15 T cell receptor beta chains reported below all come from one sample, sequenced in a study of T cell responses to AZD1222 COVID-19 vaccine. Measured with immunoSEQ multiplex PCR; TCRdb has only the in-frame clones, and not every one. Here the sample spans about 140,000 clones, around 88% being singletons. The sample here was peripheral blood, taken on day 0 of AZD1222 vaccination. These TCRs come from an adult in good health.

The genes are TRBV7-2 and TRBJ1-5; no firm D call. CDR3 length: 12 amino acids. V was pared by 5 bases and J by 5 bases, with 7 bases between. Germline V gives CDR1 SGHTA, CDR2 FQGNSA. The DNA of the CDR3 is TGTGCCAGCAGCCCCCCCGATCAGCCCCAGCATTTT. The encoded protein is CASSPPDQPQHF.

This clone was counted a single time. J is TRBJ1-1 and V is TRBV2; 9 nucleotides align to TRBD1. Trimming cost V 5 bases and J 0 bases; bases outside gene matches: 13. In germline, CDR1 is SNHLY, CDR2 FYNNEI. The CDR3 extends over 18 amino acids. CDR3 residues: CASSPRPGTGWLNTEAFF. The DNA of the CDR3 is TGTGCCAGCAGTCCGCGACCCGGGACAGGGTGGCTGAACACTGAAGCTTTCTTT.

The rearrangement uses TRBV4-3 and TRBJ2-6, with no clear D. V was shortened by 0 bases and J by 1 base, with 7 bases between the two germline ends. CDR1 and CDR2 from the germline V gene are LGHNA and YSLEER. The CDR3 runs to 16 residues. In nucleotides, the CDR3 is TGCGCCAGCAGCCAAGATCGAAGGTCTGGGGCCAACGTCCTGACTTTC. This codes for CASSQDRRSGANVLTF.

This chain uses TRBV9 with TRBJ1-1; D may be TRBD1 (5 bases). V gave up 0 bases and J gave up 6 bases, with 12 bases separating them. CDR3 length: 14 amino acids. The germline V gene encodes CDR1 SGDLS and CDR2 YYNGEE. CDR3 amino acids: CASSVVPGPSEAFF. Written as DNA, the CDR3 is TGTGCCAGCAGCGTAGTGCCAGGGCCCTCTGAAGCTTTCTTT.

V is TRBV10-3 and J is TRBJ2-1; a weak D match, TRBD1 (6 bases). The CDR3 is 14 residues long. In germline, CDR1 is ENHRY, CDR2 SYGVKD. Trimming shortened V by 10 bases and J by 7 bases, and 20 bases separated the two germline ends. CDR3 sequence (DNA): TGTGCCAACGCGGATGACAGGATGGTGAATGAGCAGTTCTTC. This gives the protein CANADDRMVNEQFF.

CDR3 coding DNA: TGTGCCAGCAGCTTGTCATCCGGGGTGACTGGAAACACCATATATTTT. It codes for CASSLSSGVTGNTIYF. The V call is TRBV7-2, the J call TRBJ1-3; D is unclear. The CDR3 consists of 16 residues. CDR1 is SGHTA and CDR2 is FQGNSA in the germline V gene. The germline V and J ends were trimmed by 3 bases and 2 bases, with 14 bases remaining between them. The complete variable domain, with remaining parts taken from reference TRBV7-2 and TRBJ1-3, reads GAGVSQSPSNKVTEKGKDVELRCDPISGHTALYWYRQSLGQGLEFLIYFQGNSAPDKSGLPSDRFSAERTGGSVSTLTIQRTQQEDSAVYLCASSLSSGVTGNTIYFGEGSWLTVV.

CDR3 nucleotides: TGTGCCAGTAGTACCATTTCCTCCCTTCCTGGGCCTAAAAACATTCAGTACTTC. This sequence encodes CASSTISSLPGPKNIQYF. This chain links TRBV19 with TRBJ2-4; no definite D call. This CDR3 contains 18 residues. Looked up from germline, CDR1 is LNHDA and CDR2 is SQIVND (reference sequence). V was shortened by 4 bases and J by 4 bases, with 23 bases between the two germline ends.

This chain joins TRBV7-2 and TRBJ2-6; D could derive from TRBD1 or TRBD2 (5 bases each). Germline V gene data show CDR1 as SGHTA and CDR2 as FQGNSA. The CDR3 runs 17 residues. Between the trimmed V and J ends, which lost 2 bases and 0 bases, there was a span of 11 bases. In DNA, the CDR3 is TGTGCCAGCAGCTTATTCGGGACCAGCTCTGGGGCCAACGTCCTGACTTTC. It is translated as CASSLFGTSSGANVLTF. Full variable domain (missing parts from reference TRBV7-2 and TRBJ2-6): GAGVSQSPSNKVTEKGKDVELRCDPISGHTALYWYRQSLGQGLEFLIYFQGNSAPDKSGLPSDRFSAERTGGSVSTLTIQRTQQEDSAVYLCASSLFGTSSGANVLTFGAGSRLTVL.

This rearrangement joins TRBV27 to TRBJ1-2; tentatively, D is TRBD1 (5 bases). The germline CDR1 and CDR2 sequences are MNHEY and SMNVEV (reference sequence). V was cut by 3 bases and J by 7 bases, with 12 bases left in between. The CDR3 contains 13 residues. CDR3 in amino acids: CASSFRGMGGYTF. The CDR3 DNA reads as TGTGCCAGCAGTTTCCGGGGGATGGGTGGCTACACCTTC.

The chain links TRBV9 to TRBJ1-1; no definite D call. This CDR3 is 14 amino acids long. The germline V gene has CDR1 SGDLS and CDR2 YYNGEE. Trimming cost V 0 bases and J 5 bases, with 11 bases left between them. Written as DNA, the CDR3 is TGTGCCAGCAGCGTAGGCACCCCCGGGACTGAAGCTTTCTTT. Translating it yields CASSVGTPGTEAFF.

V is TRBV3-1 (or the pseudogene TRBV3-2) and J is TRBJ2-2; 8 bases match TRBD1. The CDR3 contains 16 residues. Germline V lookup: CDR1 LGHDT, CDR2 YNNKEL (reference sequence). V shed 5 bases and J 4 bases; nucleotides not matched to a gene: 9. For the CDR3, the DNA is TGTGCCAGCAGCATCCACGGGACAGGCGGCACCGGGGAGCTGTTTTTT. Protein product: CASSIHGTGGTGELFF.

V gene TRBV6-6 combines with J gene TRBJ1-5, with unresolved D. Germline CDR1 reads MNHNY; CDR2 reads SVGAGI (reference sequence). Trimming took off 4 bases at V and 5 bases at J, with 15 bases between the two ends. There are 15 residues in the CDR3. DNA of the CDR3: TGTGCCAGCAGTTCAAGGACGTTGGAGTATCAGCCCCAGCATTTT. This gives the protein CASSSRTLEYQPQHF.

This clone appeared once. The CDR3 protein is CASSLAGSHETQYF. CDR3 sequence (DNA): TGTGCCAGCAGCTTAGCTGGTAGCCACGAGACCCAGTACTTC. The chain is built from TRBV7-6 and TRBJ2-5; D unclear. Deletions cut 0 bases from V and 5 bases from J, with 10 bases between. Germline CDR1 reads SGHVS; CDR2 reads FNYEAQ. This CDR3 contains 14 residues.

The CDR3 region is CASSLGAANYGYTF. DNA of the CDR3: TGTGCCAGCAGCCTAGGGGCAGCTAACTATGGCTACACCTTC. V is TRBV6-2 or TRBV6-3 and J is TRBJ1-2; D possibly corresponds to TRBD1 (5 bases). CDR1 and CDR2 (germline): MNHEY, SVGEGT. With 6 bases removed from V and 0 bases from J, the gap between germline ends came to 11 bases. The CDR3 spans 14 residues.

The CDR3 loop is CASGDAPYEQYF. The DNA for the CDR3 is TGTGCCAGCGGGGATGCCCCCTACGAGCAGTACTTC. This sequence joins TRBV27 and TRBJ2-7; D not certain. The CDR3 is made up of 12 amino acids. The V gene lost 8 bases and the J gene lost 2 bases, with 10 bases spanning the gap. CDR1 is MNHEY and CDR2 is SMNVEV in the germline V gene (reference sequence).